Below are 5 T cell receptor beta chains sequenced from a single sample in a study of T cells in Graves' hyperthyroidism and ophthalmopathy. RNA transcripts gave rise to amplified TCR beta CDR3 regions. The HTBI primer set drove a first-round RT-PCR of the TCR CDR3. TCRdb re-analysed the multiplex PCR reads in MiXCR, keeping a single row per CDR3 protein. The sample holds about 350,000 distinct CDR3 sequences; about 14% are singletons and the top ten take 20% to 25%. The specimen sequenced was blood. The receptors were sampled from a woman aged 25-40 years with Graves' hyperthyroidism.

V is TRBV6-1 and J is TRBJ2-1, with 14 positions matching TRBD2. With V trimmed by 5 bases and J by 5 bases, 8 bases remained unmatched. The germline gives CDR1 MNHNS, CDR2 SASEGT. The CDR3 runs to 17 residues. In DNA form, the CDR3 reads TGTGCCAGCAGTCCCCGACTAGCGGGAGGGCAAAACAATGAGCAGTTCTTC. This codes for CASSPRLAGGQNNEQFF.

There are many counts of this clonotype. The V gene is TRBV28, the J gene TRBJ2-5; 7 bases line up with TRBD2. This CDR3 has 13 residues. Germline assignment: CDR1 MDHEN and CDR2 SYDVKM. The ends lost 4 bases at V and 5 bases at J; junction bases unmatched: 4. The CDR3 region has the DNA TGTGCCAGCAGTTCAGCGGGATGGGAGACCCAGTACTTC. This translates into CASSSAGWETQYF.

This clonotype was observed at least ten times. The chain links TRBV7-2 to TRBJ1-2; D gene uncertain. The CDR3 is 14 amino acids. From germline, CDR1 is SGHTA and CDR2 FQGNSA. V lost 5 bases and J 1 base, leaving 11 bases between the germline ends. CDR3 nucleotide sequence: TGTGCCAGCAGCCCTTCCCGCAGTAACTATGGCTACACCTTC. Its translation is CASSPSRSNYGYTF.

This clonotype was seen at least ten times. This rearrangement joins TRBV20-1 to TRBJ1-1; D might be TRBD1 (6 bases). V lost 3 bases and J lost 5, with 10 bases in between. CDR3 length: 12 residues. The germline V gene has CDR1 DFQATT and CDR2 SNEGSKA (reference sequence). This chain's CDR3 is CSASAGATEAFF. In nucleotides, the CDR3 is TGCAGTGCTAGTGCGGGGGCGACTGAAGCTTTCTTT.

This clonotype was found a few times. V is TRBV15 and J is TRBJ2-3; a weak D match, TRBD2 (6 bases). V lost 11 bases, J lost 1 base, and 13 bases lay in between. CDR3 size: 13 residues. In germline, CDR1 is LNHNV, CDR2 YYDKDF (reference sequence). The CDR3 loop reads CACSTGGTDTQYF. Written as DNA, the CDR3 is TGTGCCTGCTCGACGGGGGGCACAGATACGCAGTATTTT.